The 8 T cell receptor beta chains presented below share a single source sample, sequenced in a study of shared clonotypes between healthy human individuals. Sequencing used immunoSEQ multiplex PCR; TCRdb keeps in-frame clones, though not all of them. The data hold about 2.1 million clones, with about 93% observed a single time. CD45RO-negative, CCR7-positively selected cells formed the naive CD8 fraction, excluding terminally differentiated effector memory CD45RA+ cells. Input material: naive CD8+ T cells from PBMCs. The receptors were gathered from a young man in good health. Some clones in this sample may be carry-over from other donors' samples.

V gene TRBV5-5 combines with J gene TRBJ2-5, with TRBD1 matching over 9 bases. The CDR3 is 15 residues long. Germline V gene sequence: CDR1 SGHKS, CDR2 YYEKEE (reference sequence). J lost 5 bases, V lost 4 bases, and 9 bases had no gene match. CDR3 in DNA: TGTGCCAGCAGCGTCGGGACAGGGATACCGGAGACCCAGTACTTC. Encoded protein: CASSVGTGIPETQYF.

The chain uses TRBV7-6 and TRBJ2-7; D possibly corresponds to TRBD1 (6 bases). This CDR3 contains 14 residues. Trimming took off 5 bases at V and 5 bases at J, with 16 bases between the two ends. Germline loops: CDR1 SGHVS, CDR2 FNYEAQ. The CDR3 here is CASSDGTPVDEQYF. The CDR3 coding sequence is TGTGCCAGCAGCGACGGGACACCGGTCGACGAGCAGTACTTC.

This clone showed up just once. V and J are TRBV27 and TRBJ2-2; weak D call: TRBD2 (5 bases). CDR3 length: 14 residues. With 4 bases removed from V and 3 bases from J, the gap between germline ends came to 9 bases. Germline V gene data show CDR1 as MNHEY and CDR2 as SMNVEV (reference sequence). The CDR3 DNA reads TGTGCCAGCAGTTCATTCGGGGACACCGGGGAGCTGTTTTTT. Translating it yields CASSSFGDTGELFF.

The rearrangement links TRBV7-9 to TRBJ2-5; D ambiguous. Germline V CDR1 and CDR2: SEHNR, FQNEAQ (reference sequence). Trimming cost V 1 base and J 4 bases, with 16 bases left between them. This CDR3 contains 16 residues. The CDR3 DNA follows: TGTGCCAGCAGCTTAGGGCCCTCGGGTATCCGAGAGACCCAGTACTTC. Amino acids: CASSLGPSGIRETQYF.

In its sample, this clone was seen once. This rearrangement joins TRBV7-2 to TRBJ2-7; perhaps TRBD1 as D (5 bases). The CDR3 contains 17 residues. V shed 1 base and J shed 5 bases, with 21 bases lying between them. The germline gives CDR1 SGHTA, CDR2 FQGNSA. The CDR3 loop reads CASSLEARQPGGDEQYF. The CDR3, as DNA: TGTGCCAGCAGCTTAGAGGCCCGACAGCCCGGTGGCGACGAGCAGTACTTC.

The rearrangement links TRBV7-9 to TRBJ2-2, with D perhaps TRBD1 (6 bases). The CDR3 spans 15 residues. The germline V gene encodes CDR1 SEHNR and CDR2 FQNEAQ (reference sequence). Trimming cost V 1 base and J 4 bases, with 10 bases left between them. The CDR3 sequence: CASSLDARGTGELFF. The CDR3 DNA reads TGTGCCAGCAGCTTAGACGCCAGGGGCACCGGGGAGCTGTTTTTT.

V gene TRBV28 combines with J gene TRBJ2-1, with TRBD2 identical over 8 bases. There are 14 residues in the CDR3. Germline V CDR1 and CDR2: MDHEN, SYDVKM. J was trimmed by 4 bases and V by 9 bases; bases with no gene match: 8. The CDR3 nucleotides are TGTGCCAGTAGAACTAGCGGACCTTACAATGAGCAGTTCTTC. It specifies CASRTSGPYNEQFF.

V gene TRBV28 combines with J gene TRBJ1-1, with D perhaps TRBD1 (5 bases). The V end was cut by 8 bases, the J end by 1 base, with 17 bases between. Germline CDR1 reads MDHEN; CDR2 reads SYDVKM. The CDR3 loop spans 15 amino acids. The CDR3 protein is CASAALIGANTEAFF. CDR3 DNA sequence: TGTGCCAGCGCCGCATTGATAGGGGCGAACACTGAAGCTTTCTTT.